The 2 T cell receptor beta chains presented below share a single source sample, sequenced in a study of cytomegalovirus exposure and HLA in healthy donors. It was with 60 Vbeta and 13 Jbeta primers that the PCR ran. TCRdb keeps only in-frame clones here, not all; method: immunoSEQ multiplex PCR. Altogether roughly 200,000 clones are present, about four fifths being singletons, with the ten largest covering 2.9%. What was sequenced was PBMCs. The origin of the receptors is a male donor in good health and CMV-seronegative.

The CDR3 protein is CASRPDRTTISYEQYF. The CDR3 DNA reads TGTGCCAGCAGACCGGACAGAACCACAATTTCCTACGAGCAGTACTTC. The chain links TRBV5-6 to TRBJ2-7, with TRBD1 as a possible D gene (6 bases). Germline lookup yields CDR1 SGHDT and CDR2 YYEEEE. The CDR3 has 16 amino acids. V gave up 5 bases and J gave up 1 base, with 19 bases separating them.

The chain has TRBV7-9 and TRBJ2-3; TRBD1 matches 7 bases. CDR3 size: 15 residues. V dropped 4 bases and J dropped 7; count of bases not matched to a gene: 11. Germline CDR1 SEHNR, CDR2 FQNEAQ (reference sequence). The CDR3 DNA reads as TGTGCCAGCAGCTCAACACGGGACAGTCCATATACGCAGTATTTT. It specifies CASSSTRDSPYTQYF.